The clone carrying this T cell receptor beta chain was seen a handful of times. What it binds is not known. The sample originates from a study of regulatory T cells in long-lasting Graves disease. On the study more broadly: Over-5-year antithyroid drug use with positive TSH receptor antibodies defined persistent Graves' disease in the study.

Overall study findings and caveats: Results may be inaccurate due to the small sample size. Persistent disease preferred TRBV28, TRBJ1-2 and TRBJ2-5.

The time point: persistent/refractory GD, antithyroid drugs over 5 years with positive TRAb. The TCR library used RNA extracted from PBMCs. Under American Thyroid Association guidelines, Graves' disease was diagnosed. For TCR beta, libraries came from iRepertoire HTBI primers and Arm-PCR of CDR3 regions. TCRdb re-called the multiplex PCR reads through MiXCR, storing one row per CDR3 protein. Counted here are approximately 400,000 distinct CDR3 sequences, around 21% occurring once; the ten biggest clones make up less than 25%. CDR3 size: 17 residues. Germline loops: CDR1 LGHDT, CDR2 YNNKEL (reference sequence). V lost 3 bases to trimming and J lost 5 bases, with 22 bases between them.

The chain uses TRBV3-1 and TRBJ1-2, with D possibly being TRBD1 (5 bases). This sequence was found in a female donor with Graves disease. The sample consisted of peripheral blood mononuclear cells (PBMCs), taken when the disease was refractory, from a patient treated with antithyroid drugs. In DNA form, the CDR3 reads TGTGCCAGCAGCCAGGGGCTTGGGACGCCCACTAGGTATGGCTACACCTTC. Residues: CASSQGLGTPTRYGYTF. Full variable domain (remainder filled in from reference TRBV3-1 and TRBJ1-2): DTAVSQTPKYLVTQMGNDKSIKCEQNLGHDTMYWYKQDSKKFLKIMFSYNNKELIINETVPNRFSPKSPDKAHLNLHINSLELGDSAVYFCASSQGLGTPTRYGYTFGSGTRLTVV.